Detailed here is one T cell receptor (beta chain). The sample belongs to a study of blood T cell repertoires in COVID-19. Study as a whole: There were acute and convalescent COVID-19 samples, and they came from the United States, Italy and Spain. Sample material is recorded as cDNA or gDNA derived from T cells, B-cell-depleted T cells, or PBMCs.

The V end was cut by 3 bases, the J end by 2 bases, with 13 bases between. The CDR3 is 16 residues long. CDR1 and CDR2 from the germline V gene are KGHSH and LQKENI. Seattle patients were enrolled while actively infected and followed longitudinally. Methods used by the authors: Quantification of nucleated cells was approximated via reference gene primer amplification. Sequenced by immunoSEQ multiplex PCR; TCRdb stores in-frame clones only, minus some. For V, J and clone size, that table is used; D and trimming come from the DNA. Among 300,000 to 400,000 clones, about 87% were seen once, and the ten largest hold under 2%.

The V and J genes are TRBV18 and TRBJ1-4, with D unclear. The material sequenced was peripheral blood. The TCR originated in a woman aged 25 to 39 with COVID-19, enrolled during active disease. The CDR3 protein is CASSPERGGTNEKLFF. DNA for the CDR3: TGTGCCAGCTCACCCGAACGGGGTGGGACTAATGAAAAACTGTTTTTT.